These 14 T cell receptor beta chains originate from one sample sequenced in a study of OX40 agonist ivuxolimab in advanced cancers. Sequenced by immunoSEQ multiplex PCR; TCRdb stores in-frame clones only, minus some. The sample yields some 80,000 clones, over 70% seen once. The sequences come from CD4+ or CD8+ T cells sorted from blood, collected in a trial of the OX40 agonist ivuxolimab. These receptors originate from an adult with an advanced solid tumor such as melanoma, head and neck, liver or kidney cancer.

The chain carries TRBV28 and TRBJ1-1; 7 positions match TRBD1. V lost 3 bases to trimming and J lost 2 bases; unmatched junction nucleotides: 6. Germline V gives CDR1 MDHEN, CDR2 SYDVKM. This CDR3 contains 15 residues. The CDR3 DNA follows: TGTGCCAGCAGTTTCCCTCGGACAGGTAACACTGAAGCTTTCTTT. It encodes CASSFPRTGNTEAFF.

The V gene is TRBV6-1, the J gene TRBJ1-4; D gene unclear. The CDR3 length is 14 residues. Trimming took 7 bases from V and 5 from J, leaving 14 bases between them. From germline, CDR1 is MNHNS and CDR2 SASEGT. The CDR3 protein is CASMTLGGNEKLFF. The CDR3 nucleotides read TGTGCCAGCATGACCCTCGGAGGGAATGAAAAACTGTTTTTT.

The chain combines TRBV11-3 with TRBJ2-3; D perhaps matches TRBD2 (6 bases). Between the trimmed V and J ends, which lost 5 bases and 0 bases, there was a span of 12 bases. This CDR3 has 15 residues. Germline V CDR1 and CDR2: SGHNT, YENEEA. The CDR3 loop reads CASSHGTASTDTQYF. Here the CDR3 DNA reads TGTGCCAGCAGCCATGGGACTGCTAGCACAGATACGCAGTATTTT.

This clone was found a few times. This sequence joins TRBV5-1 and TRBJ2-5; D might be TRBD2 (6 bases). The germline V gene has CDR1 SGHRS and CDR2 YFSETQ. V lost 0 bases and J lost 1, with 10 bases in between. This CDR3 has 15 amino acids. The CDR3 sequence is CASSLAGGPQETQYF. In nucleotides, the CDR3 is TGCGCCAGCAGCTTGGCCGGAGGGCCCCAAGAGACCCAGTACTTC.

The V gene is TRBV7-2, the J gene TRBJ1-1; D may be TRBD1 (6 bases). Trimming removed 0 bases at V and 5 bases at J, with 16 bases between. The CDR3 covers 16 residues. Germline loops: CDR1 SGHTA, CDR2 FQGNSA. The CDR3 nucleotides read TGTGCCAGCAGCTTAGCGGCGTCACAGGGTGGAACTGAAGCTTTCTTT. It codes for CASSLAASQGGTEAFF. The whole variable domain, filled in from reference TRBV7-2 and TRBJ1-1, reads GAGVSQSPSNKVTEKGKDVELRCDPISGHTALYWYRQSLGQGLEFLIYFQGNSAPDKSGLPSDRFSAERTGGSVSTLTIQRTQQEDSAVYLCASSLAASQGGTEAFFGQGTRLTVV.

The chain is built from TRBV27 and TRBJ2-5; 7 bases align to TRBD2. CDR1 and CDR2 (germline): MNHEY, SMNVEV (reference sequence). The trim removed 3 bases at V and 1 base at J, leaving 5 bases unmatched. The CDR3 covers 15 residues. Here the CDR3 DNA reads TGTGCCAGCAGTTTTTTAGCTAGCGGCCAAGAGACCCAGTACTTC. This sequence encodes CASSFLASGQETQYF.

This chain connects TRBV10-1 to TRBJ2-3; TRBD2 matches 11 bases. Germline assignment: CDR1 WNHNN and CDR2 SYGVQD (reference sequence). The CDR3 sequence is 17 residues long. With 0 bases clipped from V and 6 bases from J, the junction kept 8 bases outside the gene matches. CDR3 sequence reads: CASSESRLAGGRDTQYF. The CDR3 DNA reads TGCGCCAGCAGTGAGTCGCGGCTAGCGGGAGGTAGGGATACGCAGTATTTT.

CDR3 in DNA: TGTGCCAGCAGAGCCCTTACTAGCGGGGGTGAGCAGTTCTTC. It codes for CASRALTSGGEQFF. V gene TRBV6-1 combines with J gene TRBJ2-1, with 11 bases that match TRBD2. There are 14 residues in the CDR3. CDR1 is MNHNS and CDR2 is SASEGT in the germline V gene. V lost 6 bases, J lost 9 bases, and 7 bases stayed unmatched.

The table lists this clone with a count of one. The chain has TRBV7-2 and TRBJ1-4, with no clear D. CDR3 length equals 17 residues. Germline V gene sequence: CDR1 SGHTA, CDR2 FQGNSA. Trimming took 2 bases from V and 2 from J, leaving 15 bases between them. CDR3 coding DNA: TGTGCCAGCAGCTTATCCCCGGACCTTGGGACTAATGAAAAACTGTTTTTT. Residues: CASSLSPDLGTNEKLFF.

The genes are TRBV2 and TRBJ2-7; 8 bases align to TRBD2. The germline V gene has CDR1 SNHLY and CDR2 FYNNEI. This CDR3 comprises 15 residues. V lost 5 bases and J lost 4; bases outside the gene matches: 10. The CDR3 sequence: CASSRPRQRGYEQYF. In DNA, the CDR3 is TGTGCCAGCAGTCGGCCCCGACAGCGGGGGTACGAGCAGTACTTC.

J is TRBJ1-2 and V is TRBV10-3; the match to TRBD1 covers 9 bases. Germline V gives CDR1 ENHRY, CDR2 SYGVKD. After removal of 6 bases from V and 7 bases from J, the junction contained 9 bases not matched to a gene. This CDR3 is built from 14 residues. The CDR3 sequence: CAISAGTGFGGYTF. The CDR3 nucleotides read TGTGCCATCAGCGCCGGGACAGGGTTTGGTGGCTACACCTTC.

This clone was detected only a few times. V is TRBV30 and J is TRBJ1-5, with D possibly being TRBD1 (5 bases). This CDR3 has 11 residues. V gave up 6 bases and J gave up 7 bases, with 10 bases separating them. Germline loops: CDR1 GTSNPN, CDR2 SVGIG (reference sequence). The CDR3 DNA sequence: TGTGCCTGCGGGGGAAACCAGCCCCAGCATTTT. This gives the protein CACGGNQPQHF.

The J gene is TRBJ2-2, the V gene TRBV5-5; D is ambiguous. The V and J ends lost 0 bases and 3 bases respectively, with 15 bases between them. This CDR3 has 17 amino acids. Looked up from germline, CDR1 is SGHKS and CDR2 is YYEKEE (reference sequence). In DNA, the CDR3 is TGTGCCAGCAGCTTGGAGTTATTTGGTTCCGACACCGGGGAGCTGTTTTTT. It is translated as CASSLELFGSDTGELFF.

This chain links TRBV27 with TRBJ1-6; TRBD1 agrees at 12 bases. There are 17 residues in the CDR3. With 5 bases clipped from V and 9 bases from J, the junction kept 11 bases outside the gene matches. The germline CDR1 and CDR2 sequences are MNHEY and SMNVEV (reference sequence). The CDR3 region is CASSRDRGQILPSPLHF. CDR3 nucleotide sequence: TGTGCCAGCAGTCGGGACAGGGGGCAAATTCTTCCTTCACCCCTCCACTTT.